Listed here are 21 T cell receptor beta chains from one sample, sequenced in a study of blood T cell repertoires in COVID-19. Here immunoSEQ multiplex PCR was the method, and the copy in TCRdb shows in-frame clones only, minus some. The table has about 140,000 clones, approximately 80% seen once; the top ten hold about 9.3%. The sequenced material came from peripheral blood. These receptors all stem from a woman aged 80 or older in a cohort sampled during active or convalescent COVID-19.

CDR3 protein: CASSAVNTEAFF. The CDR3 nucleotides are TGTGCCAGCTCCGCAGTTAACACTGAAGCTTTCTTT. This chain uses TRBV3-1 (or the pseudogene TRBV3-2) with TRBJ1-1; no definite D call. V lost 8 bases and J 2 bases, leaving 9 bases between the germline ends. Germline V gives CDR1 LGHDT, CDR2 YNNKEL (reference sequence). This CDR3 has 12 amino acids.

This sequence joins TRBV5-1 and TRBJ1-4; the D is unclear. Trimming cost V 5 bases and J 8 bases, with 13 bases left between them. Germline V gene data show CDR1 as SGHRS and CDR2 as YFSETQ. This CDR3 contains 13 residues. The CDR3 here is CASRIGTEEKLFF. CDR3 sequence (DNA): TGCGCCAGCAGGATCGGAACAGAGGAAAAACTGTTTTTT.

Written as DNA, the CDR3 is TGTGCCAGCAGCTTAGTAGTCACTAGCGGGGGTTCGTATACGCAGTATTTT. Translated: CASSLVVTSGGSYTQYF. This rearrangement joins TRBV7-2 to TRBJ2-3, with 11 bases aligning to TRBD2. Germline trimming cut 1 base from V and 7 bases from J; bases unmatched to any gene: 10. Germline V gene lookup returns CDR1 SGHTA and CDR2 FQGNSA. The CDR3 sequence is 17 residues long.

This chain connects TRBV4-1 to TRBJ2-5; a possible D gene is TRBD2 (6 bases). Germline-derived CDR1 and CDR2 are MGHRA and YSYEKL. Trimming left V 0 bases short and J 4 bases short, with 12 bases between. The CDR3 extends over 15 amino acids. In DNA, the CDR3 is TGCGCCAGCAGCCAAGAGGAGGGTCTAGTAGAGACCCAGTACTTC. Amino acids: CASSQEEGLVETQYF.

The rearrangement uses TRBV10-3 and TRBJ2-7; 11 nucleotides match TRBD1. The J segment lost 3 bases and the V segment lost 3 bases, leaving 13 bases of the junction unmatched. The CDR3 has 18 residues. Germline-derived CDR1 and CDR2 are ENHRY and SYGVKD. The CDR3 DNA reads as TGTGCCATCAGTGAAGGACAGGGGGCAAATATCTTAAGCTACGAGCAGTACTTC. Its protein is CAISEGQGANILSYEQYF.

The rearrangement uses TRBV2 and TRBJ2-3; TRBD2 aligns across 8 bases. V was clipped by 6 bases and J by 5 bases; unmatched bases: 13. Germline-derived CDR1 and CDR2 are SNHLY and FYNNEI. The CDR3 is 16 amino acids. The CDR3 sequence is CASRGVAGSRGDTQYF. The DNA of the CDR3 is TGTGCCAGCAGGGGGGTAGCGGGGTCACGGGGAGATACGCAGTATTTT.

This chain joins TRBV5-4 and TRBJ2-1, with 9 nucleotides matching TRBD1. J gave up 5 bases and V 4 bases, and 7 bases lay outside the gene matches. The germline V gene encodes CDR1 SGHNT and CDR2 YYREEE (reference sequence). The CDR3 extends over 15 amino acids. The CDR3, as DNA: TGTGCCAGCAGCACCCGGGACAGGGTAAACAATGAGCAGTTCTTC. This encodes CASSTRDRVNNEQFF. The complete variable domain, with remaining parts taken from reference TRBV5-4 and TRBJ2-1, reads ETGVTQSPTHLIKTRGQQVTLRCSSQSGHNTVSWYQQALGQGPQFIFQYYREEENGRGNFPPRFSGLQFPNYSSELNVNALELDDSALYLCASSTRDRVNNEQFFGPGTRLTVL.

This clone was observed a single time. The chain combines TRBV28 with TRBJ2-1, with D possibly being TRBD2 (7 bases). V was shortened by 7 bases and J by 3 bases, with 19 bases between the two germline ends. In germline, CDR1 is MDHEN, CDR2 SYDVKM. The CDR3 length is 16 residues. In DNA form, the CDR3 reads TGTGCCAGCACCACCCCCCGCGGGGGCCTCTACAATGAGCAGTTCTTC. This gives the protein CASTTPRGGLYNEQFF.

The J gene is TRBJ2-1, the V gene TRBV18; weak D call: TRBD2 (5 bases). Germline CDR1 KGHSH, CDR2 LQKENI. The V and J ends lost 3 bases and 9 bases respectively, with 9 bases between them. The CDR3 covers 12 residues. The CDR3 DNA sequence: TGTGCCAGCTCACCGACGGGAACTGAGCAGTTCTTC. The encoded protein is CASSPTGTEQFF.

V usage is TRBV7-2 and J usage is TRBJ1-2; 10 nucleotides agree with TRBD1. Germline V CDR1 and CDR2: SGHTA, FQGNSA. The CDR3 covers 14 residues. V shed 3 bases, J shed 6 bases, and the junction held 4 bases outside the gene matches. CDR3 in amino acids: CASSFVDRGNGYTF. CDR3 coding DNA: TGTGCCAGCAGCTTTGTGGACAGGGGGAATGGCTACACCTTC.

The chain has TRBV19 and TRBJ1-2; D uncertain. The V gene lost 7 bases and the J gene lost 1 base, with 16 bases spanning the gap. The CDR3 is 15 amino acids. The germline CDR1 and CDR2 sequences are LNHDA and SQIVND (reference sequence). CDR3 sequence reads: CASTPRNNLNYGYTF. CDR3 DNA sequence: TGTGCCAGTACCCCCAGGAATAACCTTAACTATGGCTACACCTTC.

The J gene is TRBJ2-1, the V gene TRBV18; 8 bases match TRBD1. The V gene's germline CDR1 is KGHSH and CDR2 LQKENI. The CDR3 runs 16 residues. The V and J ends lost 5 bases and 8 bases, in that order; junction bases with no gene match: 14. The CDR3, as DNA: TGTGCCAGCTCAGTAGCCGGGGACAGGCGTAGGTATGAGCAGTTCTTC. It specifies CASSVAGDRRRYEQFF.

V gene TRBV18 combines with J gene TRBJ2-1; D is undetermined. Germline CDR1 reads KGHSH; CDR2 reads LQKENI. V was pared by 3 bases and J by 7 bases, with 13 bases between. The CDR3 is 14 amino acids. CDR3 protein: CASSPQHRRNEQFF. In nucleotides, the CDR3 is TGTGCCAGCTCACCTCAGCATCGGAGAAATGAGCAGTTCTTC.

This chain joins TRBV27 and TRBJ2-7; 7 nucleotides line up with TRBD1. V shed 10 bases and J 2 bases; nucleotides not matched to a gene: 14. The CDR3 extends over 15 amino acids. Germline-derived CDR1 and CDR2 are MNHEY and SMNVEV (reference sequence). CDR3 protein: CATTKMGQGAYEQYF. The CDR3 coding sequence is TGTGCCACCACTAAGATGGGGCAGGGGGCCTACGAGCAGTACTTC.

The chain carries TRBV2 and TRBJ1-2; D is perhaps TRBD1 (5 bases). Looked up from germline, CDR1 is SNHLY and CDR2 is FYNNEI. This CDR3 has 13 residues. V was pared by 8 bases and J by 5 bases, with 15 bases between. CDR3: CASGGQPMYGYTF. Here the CDR3 DNA reads TGTGCCAGCGGTGGACAACCTATGTATGGCTACACCTTC.

This chain uses TRBV7-9 with TRBJ1-2; D unresolved. V was trimmed by 4 bases and J by 3 bases, leaving 12 bases between them. The CDR3 has 14 amino acids. Germline CDR1 and CDR2: SEHNR and FQNEAQ (reference sequence). DNA of the CDR3: TGTGCCAGCAGCTGGGTGGAGGCTGACTATGGCTACACCTTC. Encoded protein: CASSWVEADYGYTF.

V and J are TRBV9 and TRBJ2-1, with 10 bases that match TRBD1. The CDR3 is made up of 13 amino acids. From germline, CDR1 is SGDLS and CDR2 YYNGEE. Trimming at V came to 6 bases and at J to 8 bases, leaving 5 bases not matched to a gene. The CDR3 nucleotides read TGTGCCAGCAATCGGGACAGGGGCGATGAGCAGTTCTTC. This gives the protein CASNRDRGDEQFF.

The chain combines TRBV5-5 with TRBJ2-5; D is unclear. V dropped 0 bases and J dropped 1 base, with 13 bases sitting between them. The germline V gene has CDR1 SGHKS and CDR2 YYEKEE (reference sequence). The CDR3 contains 16 residues. The CDR3, as DNA: TGTGCCAGCAGCTTGGGGGTCTACAGACCCCAAGAGACCCAGTACTTC. Protein: CASSLGVYRPQETQYF. The full variable domain, completed using reference TRBV5-5 and TRBJ2-5, is DAGVTQSPTHLIKTRGQQVTLRCSPISGHKSVSWYQQVLGQGPQFIFQYYEKEERGRGNFPDRFSARQFPNYSSELNVNALLLGDSALYLCASSLGVYRPQETQYFGPGTRLLVL.

CDR3 DNA sequence: TGTGCCAGCAGCTTATTAAAGGGAGGTGCGGGGTTGTCCCAGTACTTC. It encodes CASSLLKGGAGLSQYF. The chain couples TRBV7-9 to TRBJ2-5; possibly TRBD2 for D (6 bases). Trimming took off 2 bases at V and 9 bases at J, with 22 bases between the two ends. Germline CDR1 reads SEHNR; CDR2 reads FQNEAQ (reference sequence). The CDR3 extends over 16 amino acids.

This clone was picked up one time. The chain carries TRBV6-2 or TRBV6-3 and TRBJ1-6; 9 positions agree with TRBD1. Germline V gives CDR1 MNHEY, CDR2 SVGEGT. The CDR3 has 14 amino acids. V was pared by 5 bases and J by 9 bases, with 5 bases of the junction left unmatched. The CDR3 loop is CASSLQGAGSPLHF. CDR3 nucleotides: TGTGCCAGCAGTCTACAGGGGGCAGGTTCACCCCTCCACTTT.

This clone was detected once. This chain joins TRBV3-1 (or the pseudogene TRBV3-2) and TRBJ1-3; no definite D call. Germline V CDR1 and CDR2: LGHDT, YNNKEL (reference sequence). Trimming shortened V by 5 bases and J by 1 base, and 12 bases separated the two germline ends. The CDR3 extends over 15 amino acids. CDR3 in amino acids: CASSSTAVSGNTIYF. The DNA for the CDR3 is TGTGCCAGCAGCTCCACGGCGGTATCTGGAAACACCATATATTTT.